The 12 T cell receptor beta chains below come from one sample, sequenced in a study of monozygotic twins with inflammatory bowel disease. One entry per CDR3 protein, without DNA, is what TCRdb gives after re-calling the 5' RACE reads. The sample has approximately 330,000 distinct CDR3 sequences, and its top ten clones hold approximately 2%. The specimen was blood. Receptors were obtained from a human donor with ulcerative colitis or Crohn's disease, or a healthy co-twin of an affected twin (not recorded which).

The genes are TRBV28 and TRBJ2-1; as DNA is missing, the TRBD1 call by TCRdb cannot be tested. The CDR3 extends over 15 amino acids. Per germline, CDR1 MDHEN and CDR2 SYDVKM. CDR3 region: CASSFPGTIYNEQFF.

V and J are TRBV28 and TRBJ2-1; the TRBD1 assignment by TCRdb is unverifiable without DNA. CDR3 length equals 14 residues. Germline loops: CDR1 MDHEN, CDR2 SYDVKM. CDR3: CASSFNPGLNEQFF.

This chain joins TRBV20-1 and TRBJ1-2. Germline V gives CDR1 DFQATT, CDR2 SNEGSKA (reference sequence). CDR3 length equals 17 residues. The CDR3 protein is CSARVERAVTYMYGYTF.

This rearrangement joins TRBV7-3 to TRBJ1-2. Looked up from germline, CDR1 is SGHTA and CDR2 is FQGTGA. The CDR3 has 13 amino acids. CDR3 region: CASSGGGGLGYTF.

The J gene is TRBJ2-1, the V gene TRBV6-2 or TRBV6-3; checking the TCRdb D call of TRBD1 is not possible without DNA. The germline gives CDR1 MNHEY, CDR2 SVGEGT. The CDR3 contains 15 residues. CDR3 residues: CASSYGDSRWNEQFF.

CDR3: CASSLGQQASPQHF. The J gene is TRBJ1-5, the V gene TRBV5-1; the TCRdb call, TRBD1, lacks DNA for checking. The CDR3 extends over 14 amino acids. Germline CDR1 and CDR2: SGHRS and YFSETQ.

The chain employs TRBV7-9 and TRBJ2-1; TCRdb designates TRBD2, a call that cannot be tested without DNA. The CDR3 is made up of 17 amino acids. Germline lookup yields CDR1 SEHNR and CDR2 FQNEAQ (reference sequence). CDR3 sequence reads: CASSWTSGRGSENEQFF.

The rearrangement joins TRBV20-1 to TRBJ2-6. CDR3 length equals 14 residues. The germline gives CDR1 DFQATT, CDR2 SNEGSKA (reference sequence). The CDR3 reads CSARDSSGANVLTF.

The chain carries TRBV24-1 and TRBJ2-6; lacking DNA, the TRBD1 call made by TCRdb goes unchecked. The germline V gene has CDR1 KGHDR and CDR2 SFDVKD. The CDR3 has 17 residues. The CDR3 protein is CATSPPTGDSGANVLTF.

The chain employs TRBV20-1 and TRBJ1-1; the TCRdb D gene call, TRBD1, has no DNA to confirm it. The CDR3 consists of 13 residues. Germline V gene lookup returns CDR1 DFQATT and CDR2 SNEGSKA (reference sequence). The CDR3 loop is CSAARTGGTEAFF.

This chain joins TRBV7-2 and TRBJ1-1; the TRBD1 assignment by TCRdb is unverifiable without DNA. The CDR3 is made up of 14 amino acids. Germline CDR1 is SGHTA and CDR2 is FQGNSA. CDR3 in amino acids: CASSIRTGNTEAFF.

CDR3 in amino acids: CASSFRRGGSQETQYF. The genes are TRBV7-3 and TRBJ2-5; the TCRdb call, TRBD1, lacks DNA for checking. This CDR3 comprises 16 residues. Germline V gene data show CDR1 as SGHTA and CDR2 as FQGTGA.